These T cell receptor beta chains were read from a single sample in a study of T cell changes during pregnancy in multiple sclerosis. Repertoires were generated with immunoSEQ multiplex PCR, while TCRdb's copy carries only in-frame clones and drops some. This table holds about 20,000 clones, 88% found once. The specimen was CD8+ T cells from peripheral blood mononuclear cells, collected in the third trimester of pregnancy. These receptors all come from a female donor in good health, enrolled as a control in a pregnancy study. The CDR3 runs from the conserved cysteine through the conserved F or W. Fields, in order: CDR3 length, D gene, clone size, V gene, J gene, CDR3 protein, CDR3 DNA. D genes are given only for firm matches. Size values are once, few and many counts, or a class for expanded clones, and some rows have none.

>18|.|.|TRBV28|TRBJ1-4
CASSKRTDPIPWREKLFF
TGTGCCAGCAGCAAGCGGACAGACCCTATACCTTGGCGTGAAAAACTGTTTTTT
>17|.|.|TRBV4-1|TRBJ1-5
CASSQEGPWGRSQPQHF
TGCGCCAGCAGCCAAGAGGGGCCCTGGGGGCGCAGTCAGCCCCAGCATTTT
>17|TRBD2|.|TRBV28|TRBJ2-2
CASSLIYLAGVGGELFF
TGTGCCAGCAGTTTAATATATCTAGCGGGAGTGGGCGGGGAGCTGTTTTTT
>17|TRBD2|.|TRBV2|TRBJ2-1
CASSEPRLAGGNNEQFF
TGTGCCAGCAGTGAGCCGCGACTAGCGGGGGGAAACAATGAGCAGTTCTTC
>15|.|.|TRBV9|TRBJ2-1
CASSPLGGSYNEQFF
TGTGCCAGCAGCCCGTTGGGGGGTTCCTACAATGAGCAGTTCTTC
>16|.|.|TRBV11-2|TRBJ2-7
CASSFNPRLGGYEQYF
TGTGCCAGCAGCTTCAACCCGAGGCTAGGAGGCTACGAGCAGTACTTC
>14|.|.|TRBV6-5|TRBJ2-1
CASSADSSYNEQFF
TGTGCCAGCAGTGCTGACAGTTCCTACAATGAGCAGTTCTTC
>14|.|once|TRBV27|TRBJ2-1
CASSSGGSYNEQFF
TGTGCCAGCAGTTCTGGGGGGTCCTACAATGAGCAGTTCTTC
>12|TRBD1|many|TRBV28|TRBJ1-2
CASSLYRGGYTF
TGTGCCAGCAGTTTATACAGGGGTGGCTACACCTTC
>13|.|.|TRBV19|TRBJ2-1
CASSMLAYNEQFF
TGTGCCAGTAGTATGCTAGCCTACAATGAGCAGTTCTTC
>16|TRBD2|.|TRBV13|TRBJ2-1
CASSLYSGGSYNEQFF
TGTGCCAGCAGCTTATACAGCGGGGGCTCCTACAATGAGCAGTTCTTC
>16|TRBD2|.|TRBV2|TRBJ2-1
CASYQGLAGATNEQFF
TGTGCCAGCTATCAGGGACTAGCGGGAGCCACCAATGAGCAGTTCTTC
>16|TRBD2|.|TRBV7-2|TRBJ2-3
CASSYLAGGFYDTQYF
TGTGCCAGCAGCTACCTAGCGGGAGGGTTCTACGATACGCAGTATTTT
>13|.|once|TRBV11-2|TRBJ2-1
CASSLALGNEQFF
TGTGCCAGCAGCTTAGCTCTCGGGAATGAGCAGTTCTTC
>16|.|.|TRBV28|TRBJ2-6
CASSTPTVRGANVLTF
TGTGCCAGCAGCACTCCGACAGTTCGTGGGGCCAACGTCCTGACTTTC
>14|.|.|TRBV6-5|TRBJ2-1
CATTQGPSYNEQFF
TGTGCCACCACCCAGGGGCCCTCCTACAATGAGCAGTTCTTC
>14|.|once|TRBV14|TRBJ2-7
CASSPTDSPYEQYF
TGTGCCAGCAGCCCGACGGACAGCCCCTACGAGCAGTACTTC
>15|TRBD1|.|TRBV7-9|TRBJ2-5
CASSAGTGLQETQYF
TGTGCCAGCAGCGCCGGGACAGGGCTACAAGAGACCCAGTACTTC
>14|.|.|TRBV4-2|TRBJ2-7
CASSRNRENYEQYF
TGTGCCAGCAGCCGAAACCGGGAGAACTACGAGCAGTACTTC
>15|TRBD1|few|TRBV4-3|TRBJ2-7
CASSQRQGEASQQYF
TGCGCCAGCAGCCAACGACAGGGGGAAGCCTCCCAGCAGTACTTC
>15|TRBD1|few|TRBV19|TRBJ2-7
CASSISGQGAYEQYF
TGTGCCAGTAGTATATCAGGACAGGGGGCCTACGAGCAGTACTTC
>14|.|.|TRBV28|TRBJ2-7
CASSIRGKGYEQYF
TGTGCCAGCAGTATCCGCGGGAAGGGTTACGAGCAGTACTTC
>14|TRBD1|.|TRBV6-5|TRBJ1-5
CASSRDRTIQPQHF
TGTGCCAGCAGTAGGGACAGGACCATCCAGCCCCAGCATTTT
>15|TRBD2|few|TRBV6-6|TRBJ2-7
CASSYSTSGGYEQYF
TGTGCCAGCAGTTACTCGACTAGCGGGGGTTACGAGCAGTACTTC
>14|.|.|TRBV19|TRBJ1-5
CASSIDREVQPQHF
TGTGCCAGTAGTATAGATAGGGAGGTTCAGCCCCAGCATTTT
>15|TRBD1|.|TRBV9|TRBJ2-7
CASSVEGAQGDEQYF
TGTGCCAGCAGCGTAGAGGGGGCGCAGGGAGACGAGCAGTACTTC
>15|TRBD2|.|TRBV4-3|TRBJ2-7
CASSQGGGERHEQYF
TGCGCCAGCAGCCAAGGGGGGGGAGAACGGCACGAGCAGTACTTC